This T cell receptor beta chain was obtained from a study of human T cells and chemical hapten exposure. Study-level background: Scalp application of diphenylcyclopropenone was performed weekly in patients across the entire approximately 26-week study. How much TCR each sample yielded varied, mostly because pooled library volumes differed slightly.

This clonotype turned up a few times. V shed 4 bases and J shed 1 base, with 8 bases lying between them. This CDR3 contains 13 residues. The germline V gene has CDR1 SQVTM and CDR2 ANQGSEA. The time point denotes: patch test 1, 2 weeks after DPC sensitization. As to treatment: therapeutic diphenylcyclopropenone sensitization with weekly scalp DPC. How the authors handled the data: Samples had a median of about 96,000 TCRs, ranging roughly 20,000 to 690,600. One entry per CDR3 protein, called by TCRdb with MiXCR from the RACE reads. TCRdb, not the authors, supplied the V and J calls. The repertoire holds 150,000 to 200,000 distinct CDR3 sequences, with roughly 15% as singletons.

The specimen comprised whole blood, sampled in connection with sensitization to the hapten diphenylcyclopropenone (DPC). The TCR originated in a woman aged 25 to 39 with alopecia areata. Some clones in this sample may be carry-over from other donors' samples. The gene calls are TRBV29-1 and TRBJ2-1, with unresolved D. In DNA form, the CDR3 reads TGCAGCGTTGCGGGCTTTTCCTACAATGAGCAGTTCTTC. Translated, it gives CSVAGFSYNEQFF.